This TCR beta chain was recovered during a study of T cells in Graves' hyperthyroidism and ophthalmopathy (dated by TCRdb to the late 2010s). Regarding the research as a whole: Peripheral blood was collected at initial diagnosis, before any treatment. Once sampling was done, hyperthyroidism patients were given methimazole at a starting dose of 30 mg daily, whereas ophthalmopathy patients were given high-dose intravenous methylprednisolone. The approximately 98 discovery patients were randomly divided into training and test sets at a 7:3 ratio. The study also compared thyroid tissue and blood T-cell repertoires from 5 to 7 Graves' hyperthyroidism patients. Prospective prediction of ophthalmopathy was tested in an independent validation cohort consisting of roughly 20 hyperthyroidism patients and approximately 16 patients who later progressed to ophthalmopathy. To identify distinguishing TCR V-J signatures, a discovery cohort of around 100 patients was used, comprising some 45 with Graves' ophthalmopathy and roughly 60 with stable Graves' hyperthyroidism. TCR Vbeta CDR3 sequencing of 135 peripheral blood samples (more than 40 ophthalmopathy, 75 or so hyperthyroidism and approximately 17 progressor patients) is reported in the paper. The paper's findings and limits, for the study overall: Sample size was not statistically predetermined, and blinding of investigators to group allocation was not performed. During validation, the model predicted progression to ophthalmopathy a median of around 6 months ahead of onset, with almost 71% sensitivity and about 75% specificity. Most expanded thyroid clonotypes (frequency above 0.001) were also detected in blood, a finding suggesting that blood repertoires may reflect thyroid immune responses. A model built on a 13 V-J signature distinguished ophthalmopathy from stable hyperthyroidism, reaching about 88% sensitivity and under 84% specificity in cross-validation and 80%/75% in testing.

This clonotype was seen at least ten times. What antigen it recognizes has not been identified. Qualities for individual bases were not recorded, and no much larger clone is one base off. Amplification of TCR beta CDR3 regions was carried out from RNA transcripts. For the first round of RT-PCR on the TCR CDR3, the HTBI primer set was used together with the Qiagen OneStep RT-PCR kit. Libraries were constructed in a second round of multiplex PCR, after which size selection and purification were performed. Sequencing of the libraries was done on an Illumina HiSeq2000 using paired-end 100 bp reads. In the paper's pipeline: SOAPnuke was used to process the raw data, removing reads that contained adapters or uncalled bases, had a mean Phred below 15, or lacked an exact match to the constant primer or identifier. COPE v1.2.5 was used to merge high-quality paired reads, and clonotypes were defined as unique nucleotide sequences. MiTCR v1.1 was used to align the clonotypes against IMGT TRBV, TRBD and TRBJ reference segments. Analysis was restricted to V-J combinations with a frequency above 0.0001, which covered 99.2% of repertoires. The TCS score was defined as the ratio of F50 (clonal expansion) to E x V (chaos), calculated using BLOSUM62-based TCRdist between CDR3 peptides within each V-J. Welch's t-statistics and random forest reduced 450 to 600 V-J features to roughly 13, which were used in a naive Bayes classifier (R e1071). The public reads were quality trimmed at Q25 with fastp and then assembled into clones with MiXCR by TCRdb, keeping productive beta chains. Each CDR3 protein appears once, grouped with its most common genes and DNA. The V and J calls were determined by TCRdb, not by the authors. Across this sample there are under 650,000 distinct CDR3 sequences, with around 15% seen only once. Of the sample, less than 4.5% falls within the top ten clones.

Stable Graves' hyperthyroidism was defined as the absence of progression to ophthalmopathy over 18 months of follow-up. Hyperthyroidism patients were newly diagnosed, had a disease duration of under 2 months, and were aged 18 to 65 years. Exclusion was applied to patients with uncontrolled infections, other autoimmune diseases, pregnancy or lactation. Diagnoses relied on clinical symptoms, serum thyroxine and TRAb, thyroid ultrasound and orbital computed tomography. PBMCs were separated from under 11 ml of fresh peripheral blood using Ficoll-Paque density gradient centrifugation. Trizol reagent was used to extract total RNA, and RNA quality was then checked on an Agilent 2100 Bioanalyzer. V has 5 bases trimmed and J has 3 bases trimmed; junction bases matching no gene number 8. The CDR3 starts with the cysteine, ends with the phenylalanine, and has 16 residues. Only the CDR3 DNA stays, 48 bases, in frame from base 1.

The TCR comes from a woman aged 25 to 45 with Graves' hyperthyroidism. Recombination connected TRBV12-3 or TRBV12-4 to TRBJ2-3, and TRBD1 aligns with 10 junction nucleotides. The sample comprised blood. The CDR3 protein is CASSDGTGALTDTQYF. The DNA is as follows: TGTGCCAGCAGTGACGGGACAGGGGCTTTGACAGATACGCAGTATTTT.